The present TCR beta chain was sequenced within a study of shared clonotypes between healthy human individuals. Whole-study context: Researchers assigned three CD4 naive, three CD4 memory, two CD8 naive and one CD8 memory plate to each donor.

Repertoires were generated with immunoSEQ multiplex PCR, while TCRdb's copy carries only in-frame clones and drops some. The table has roughly 2.2 million clones, 90% to 95% seen once. V lost 11 bases and J lost 0, with 14 bases in between. Germline CDR1 MDHEN, CDR2 SYDVKM. CDR3 length: 14 residues. Sequenced input: naive CD4+ T cells from PBMCs. The subset: CD45RA+ positively selected. The chain joins TRBV28 to TRBJ1-3; perhaps TRBD1 as D (6 bases). The source of this sequence is a young man in good health. Some clones in this sample may be carry-over from other donors' samples. CDR3 amino acids: CASGAWSSGNTIYF. CDR3 coding DNA: TGTGCCTCAGGGGCCTGGAGCTCTGGAAACACCATATATTTT.